These 24 T cell receptor beta chains came from one sample sequenced in a study of control samples from healthy donors and cancer patients. Produced via immunoSEQ multiplex PCR; TCRdb's table is partial and in-frame only. The sample lists 80,000 or so clones; 91% were seen once. Sequencing was carried out using blood. The receptors were gathered from a middle-aged man in good health.

The rearrangement links TRBV6-5 to TRBJ1-5; TRBD1 matches 7 bases. J gave up 3 bases and V 4 bases, and 6 bases lay outside the gene matches. The CDR3 length is 15 residues. Germline V gene lookup returns CDR1 MNHEY and CDR2 SVGAGI. CDR3 sequence: CASSSRTGPNQPQHF. CDR3 sequence (DNA): TGTGCCAGCAGTTCCCGGACAGGTCCCAATCAGCCCCAGCATTTT.

V is TRBV5-5 and J is TRBJ1-2; 10 nucleotides align to TRBD1. This CDR3 contains 16 residues. With V trimmed by 0 bases and J by 8 bases, 10 bases remained unmatched. Germline assignment: CDR1 SGHKS and CDR2 YYEKEE (reference sequence). CDR3 amino acids: CASSLGYGGQGLGYTF. CDR3 DNA: TGTGCCAGCAGCTTGGGGTATGGGGGACAGGGGCTCGGCTACACCTTC.

This chain uses TRBV29-1 with TRBJ1-1; D is possibly TRBD1 (5 bases). V was cut by 4 bases and J by 1 base, with 10 bases left in between. This CDR3 has 13 residues. CDR1 and CDR2 (germline): SQVTM, ANQGSEA. CDR3 coding DNA: TGCAGCGTTGCGGGGCTCGGGAACACTGAAGCTTTCTTT. It codes for CSVAGLGNTEAFF.

CDR3 loop: CASSEASGGSYEQYF. In nucleotides, the CDR3 is TGTGCCAGCAGTGAAGCCAGTGGGGGGTCCTACGAGCAGTACTTC. V gene TRBV6-1 combines with J gene TRBJ2-7; perhaps TRBD2 as D (6 bases). Looked up from germline, CDR1 is MNHNS and CDR2 is SASEGT. This CDR3 has 15 amino acids. With 0 bases removed from V and 1 base from J, the gap between germline ends came to 10 bases.

The chain is built from TRBV11-3 and TRBJ2-5; D might be TRBD1 (5 bases). The CDR3 consists of 14 residues. Germline values: CDR1 SGHNT, CDR2 YENEEA. Trimming removed 5 bases from V and 2 bases from J, with 12 bases in between. The CDR3 region has the DNA TGTGCCAGCAGCGGACACCCGGATCAAGAGACCCAGTACTTC. The encoded protein is CASSGHPDQETQYF.

The chain combines TRBV14 with TRBJ1-1; D not certain. The ends were cut back, 5 bases at V and 0 bases at J, with 7 bases in the middle. There are 13 residues in the CDR3. Germline assignment: CDR1 SGHDN and CDR2 FVKESK. CDR3 sequence: CASSDGLNTEAFF. CDR3 DNA: TGTGCCAGCAGCGACGGTCTGAACACTGAAGCTTTCTTT.

This clone was observed once. The chain uses TRBV12-5 and TRBJ2-3, with D maybe TRBD1 (6 bases). Germline V lookup: CDR1 LGHNT, CDR2 FRNRAP. CDR3 size: 15 residues. The germline V and J ends were trimmed by 5 bases and 3 bases, with 15 bases remaining between them. This CDR3 reads CASGNQGLATDTQYF. The CDR3 nucleotides are TGTGCTAGTGGTAACCAGGGGCTGGCGACAGATACGCAGTATTTT.

A few counts support this clone. This rearrangement joins TRBV30 to TRBJ2-7, with TRBD2 matching over 9 bases. V trimming: 1 base; J trimming: 0 bases; junction bases outside the gene matches: 4. The CDR3 is 15 amino acids. Germline assignment: CDR1 GTSNPN and CDR2 SVGIG (reference sequence). The CDR3 is CAWSEGGGASYEQYF. The CDR3 bases are TGTGCCTGGAGTGAGGGCGGGGGGGCCTCCTACGAGCAGTACTTC.

This chain links TRBV19 with TRBJ1-6; perhaps TRBD1 as D (6 bases). Per the germline V gene, CDR1 is LNHDA and CDR2 is SQIVND (reference sequence). Trimming removed 7 bases at V and 7 bases at J, with 11 bases between. This CDR3 region has 13 residues. The CDR3 nucleotides read TGTGCCAGTACAGGGGAGGGGAATTCACCCCTCCACTTT. The encoded protein is CASTGEGNSPLHF.

In nucleotides, the CDR3 is TGTGCCAGCAGTGACCAAGGGGGCAATCAGCCCCAGCATTTT. Amino acid sequence: CASSDQGGNQPQHF. The V and J genes are TRBV25-1 and TRBJ1-5, with D tentatively TRBD1 (5 bases). The CDR3 is made up of 14 amino acids. Germline CDR1 and CDR2: MGHDK and SYGVNS. V dropped 3 bases and J dropped 2 bases, with 8 bases sitting between them.

J is TRBJ1-5 and V is TRBV19; 10 bases fit TRBD1. This CDR3 contains 14 residues. V was clipped by 8 bases and J by 2 bases; unmatched bases: 3. The germline V gene encodes CDR1 LNHDA and CDR2 SQIVND (reference sequence). CDR3 coding DNA: TGTGCCAGTTCCGGACAGGGGGGCAATCAGCCCCAGCATTTT. The encoded protein is CASSGQGGNQPQHF.

The rearrangement links TRBV9 to TRBJ1-2; possibly TRBD1 for D (6 bases). In germline, CDR1 is SGDLS, CDR2 YYNGEE. CDR3 length: 15 amino acids. V lost 3 bases, J lost 8 bases, and 20 bases lay in between. The CDR3 loop is CASSGEGQGRRGYTF. Written as DNA, the CDR3 is TGTGCCAGCAGCGGTGAAGGTCAGGGGAGGCGCGGCTACACCTTC.

This rearrangement joins TRBV5-1 to TRBJ1-3; no clear D gene. Germline V gene lookup returns CDR1 SGHRS and CDR2 YFSETQ. Between the trimmed V and J ends, which lost 4 bases and 4 bases, there was a span of 3 bases. The CDR3 consists of 11 residues. The CDR3 spells CASSEGNTIYF. CDR3 nucleotides: TGCGCCAGCAGCGAAGGAAACACCATATATTTT.

V and J are TRBV20-1 and TRBJ2-3, with D unclear. The germline gives CDR1 DFQATT, CDR2 SNEGSKA (reference sequence). The CDR3 spans 10 residues. V was shortened by 2 bases and J by 3 bases, with 0 bases between the two germline ends. The DNA for the CDR3 is TGCAGTGCTAGAACAGATACGCAGTATTTT. This translates into CSARTDTQYF.

V gene TRBV5-1 combines with J gene TRBJ1-3, with D tentatively TRBD1 (6 bases). Per the germline V gene, CDR1 is SGHRS and CDR2 is YFSETQ. Deletions cut 2 bases from V and 3 bases from J, with 9 bases between. CDR3 length equals 14 residues. For the CDR3, the DNA is TGCGCCAGCAGCTTACAGGGCCATGGAAACACCATATATTTT. Encoded protein: CASSLQGHGNTIYF.

CDR3 nucleotides: TGCGCCAGCAGCTTGGCCAGGCGGGGACAAGAGACCCAGTACTTC. It encodes CASSLARRGQETQYF. The V gene is TRBV5-1, the J gene TRBJ2-5, with D possibly TRBD2 on 6 matching bases. The germline gives CDR1 SGHRS, CDR2 YFSETQ. V lost 0 bases and J lost 2, with 11 bases in between. The CDR3 runs to 15 residues. The full variable domain, with the rest looked up from reference TRBV5-1 and TRBJ2-5, is KAGVTQTPRYLIKTRGQQVTLSCSPISGHRSVSWYQQTPGQGLQFLFEYFSETQRNKGNFPGRFSGRQFSNSRSEMNVSTLELGDSALYLCASSLARRGQETQYFGPGTRLLVL.

The CDR3 protein is CASSVATRGLNTEAFF. The CDR3 DNA follows: TGTGCCAGCAGCGTAGCTACGAGGGGTCTGAACACTGAAGCTTTCTTT. This chain joins TRBV9 and TRBJ1-1, with D perhaps TRBD1 (5 bases). Germline CDR1 and CDR2: SGDLS and YYNGEE. Trimming cost V 0 bases and J 0 bases, with 12 bases left between them. The CDR3 is 16 residues long.

This chain connects TRBV2 to TRBJ2-7, with D unclear. CDR1 and CDR2 (germline): SNHLY, FYNNEI. Trimming stripped 7 bases from V and 5 bases from J, with 21 bases between. The CDR3 covers 15 residues. The CDR3, as DNA: TGTGCCAGCAAACTGGAATGGGTTGATATCCACGAGCAGTACTTC. Protein sequence: CASKLEWVDIHEQYF.

The V gene is TRBV4-1, the J gene TRBJ2-5; no clear D gene. Germline V CDR1 and CDR2: MGHRA, YSYEKL. Deletions cut 0 bases from V and 5 bases from J, with 7 bases between. The CDR3 runs to 13 residues. The CDR3 loop is CASSQDTAETQYF. The CDR3 nucleotides are TGCGCCAGCAGCCAAGACACGGCGGAGACCCAGTACTTC.

This rearrangement joins TRBV2 to TRBJ2-7; D perhaps matches TRBD1 (5 bases). V gave up 1 base and J gave up 1 base, with 14 bases separating them. In germline, CDR1 is SNHLY, CDR2 FYNNEI. CDR3 length: 16 residues. This chain's CDR3 is CASSEGQVGASYEQYF. The CDR3 DNA reads as TGTGCCAGCAGTGAAGGTCAGGTAGGGGCATCCTACGAGCAGTACTTC.

The chain has TRBV11-1 and TRBJ1-2; D may be TRBD1 (5 bases). V was clipped by 5 bases and J by 0 bases, with 13 bases between them. This CDR3 has 15 amino acids. The germline V gene encodes CDR1 SGHAT and CDR2 FQDESV (reference sequence). CDR3 in amino acids: CASSPGTQANYGYTF. DNA for the CDR3: TGTGCCAGCAGCCCCGGGACGCAAGCTAACTATGGCTACACCTTC.

This rearrangement joins TRBV18 to TRBJ2-2; 7 bases agree with TRBD2. Germline V lookup: CDR1 KGHSH, CDR2 LQKENI. The CDR3 has 16 amino acids. J gave up 7 bases and V 3 bases, and 11 bases lay outside the gene matches. In DNA form, the CDR3 reads TGTGCCAGCTCACCGAGTCGCAGCGGGGTAGGCGGGGAGCTGTTTTTT. Translated: CASSPSRSGVGGELFF.

V is TRBV7-6 and J is TRBJ1-2; D might be TRBD1 (5 bases). The CDR3 loop spans 14 amino acids. Trimming cost V 7 bases and J 8 bases, with 20 bases left between them. CDR1 and CDR2 (germline): SGHVS, FNYEAQ. The CDR3 nucleotides read TGTGCCAGCAACCCCCTCCAGGGCTTGTACGGCTACACCTTC. This encodes CASNPLQGLYGYTF.

This sequence joins TRBV6-2 or TRBV6-3 and TRBJ2-7; TRBD1 agrees at 9 bases. This CDR3 comprises 14 residues. With 5 bases clipped from V and 1 base from J, the junction kept 3 bases outside the gene matches. Germline CDR1 is MNHEY and CDR2 is SVGEGT. The CDR3 reads CASSAQGASYEQYF. The CDR3 nucleotides are TGTGCCAGCAGTGCACAGGGGGCGTCCTACGAGCAGTACTTC.